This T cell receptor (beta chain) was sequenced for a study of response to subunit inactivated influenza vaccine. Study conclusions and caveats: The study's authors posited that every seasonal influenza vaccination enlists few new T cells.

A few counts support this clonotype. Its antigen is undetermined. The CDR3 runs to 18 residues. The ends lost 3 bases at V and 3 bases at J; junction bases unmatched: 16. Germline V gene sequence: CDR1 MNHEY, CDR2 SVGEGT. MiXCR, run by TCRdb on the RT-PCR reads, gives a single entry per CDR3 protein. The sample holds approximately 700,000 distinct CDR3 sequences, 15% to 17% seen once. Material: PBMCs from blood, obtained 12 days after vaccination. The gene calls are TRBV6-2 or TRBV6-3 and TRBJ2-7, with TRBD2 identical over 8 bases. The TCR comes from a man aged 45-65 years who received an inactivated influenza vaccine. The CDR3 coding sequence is TGTGCCAGCAGTTATATCTCCCCCGGGACTAGTGGAATCTACGAGCAGTACTTC. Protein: CASSYISPGTSGIYEQYF.